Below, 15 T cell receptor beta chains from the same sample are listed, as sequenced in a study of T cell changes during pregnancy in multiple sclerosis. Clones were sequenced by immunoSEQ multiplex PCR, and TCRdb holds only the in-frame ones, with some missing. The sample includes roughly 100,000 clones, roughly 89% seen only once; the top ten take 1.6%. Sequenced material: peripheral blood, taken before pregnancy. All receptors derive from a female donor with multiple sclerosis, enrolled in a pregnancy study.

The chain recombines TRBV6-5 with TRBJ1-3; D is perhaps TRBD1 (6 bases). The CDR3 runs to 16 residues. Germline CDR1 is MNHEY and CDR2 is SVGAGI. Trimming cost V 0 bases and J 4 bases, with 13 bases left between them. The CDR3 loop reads CASSYSSTGYGNTIYF. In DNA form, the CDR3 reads TGTGCCAGCAGTTACTCTAGTACAGGGTACGGAAACACCATATATTTT.

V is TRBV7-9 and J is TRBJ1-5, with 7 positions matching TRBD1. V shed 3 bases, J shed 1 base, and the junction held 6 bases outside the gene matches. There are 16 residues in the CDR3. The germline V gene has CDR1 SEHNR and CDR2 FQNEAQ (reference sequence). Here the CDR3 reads CASSFATGTSNQPQHF. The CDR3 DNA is TGTGCCAGCAGCTTTGCGACAGGGACGAGCAATCAGCCCCAGCATTTT.

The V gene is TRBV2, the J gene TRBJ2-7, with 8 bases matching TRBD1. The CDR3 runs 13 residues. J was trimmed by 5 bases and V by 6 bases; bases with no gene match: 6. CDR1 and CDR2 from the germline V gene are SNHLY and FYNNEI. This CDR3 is CASRATGVHEQYF. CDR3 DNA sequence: TGTGCCAGCAGGGCGACAGGGGTCCACGAGCAGTACTTC. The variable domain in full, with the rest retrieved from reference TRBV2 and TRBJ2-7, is EPEVTQTPSHQVTQMGQEVILRCVPISNHLYFYWYRQILGQKVEFLVSFYNNEISEKSEIFDDQFSVERPDGSNFTLKIRSTKLEDSAMYFCASRATGVHEQYFGPGTRLTVT.

CDR3 sequence (DNA): TGTGCCAGCAGCGCGGACTTGAGCTCCTACAATGAGCAGTTCTTC. This sequence encodes CASSADLSSYNEQFF. The chain has TRBV5-8 and TRBJ2-1, with D maybe TRBD2 (5 bases). Germline V gives CDR1 SGHTS, CDR2 YDEGEE. This CDR3 contains 15 residues. The V gene lost 4 bases and the J gene lost 0 bases, with 11 bases spanning the gap.

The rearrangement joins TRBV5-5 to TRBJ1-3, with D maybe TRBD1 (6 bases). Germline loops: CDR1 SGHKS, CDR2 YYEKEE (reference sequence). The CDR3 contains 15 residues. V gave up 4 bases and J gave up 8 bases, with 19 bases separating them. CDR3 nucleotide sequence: TGTGCCAGCAGCCCCGGGCAGGGGCAGATATACACCATATATTTT. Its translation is CASSPGQGQIYTIYF.

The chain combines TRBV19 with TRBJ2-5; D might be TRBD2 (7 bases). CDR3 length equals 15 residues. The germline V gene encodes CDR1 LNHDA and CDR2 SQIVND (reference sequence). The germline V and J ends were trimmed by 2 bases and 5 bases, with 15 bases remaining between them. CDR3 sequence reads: CASSILGAGAETQYF. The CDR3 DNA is TGTGCCAGTAGTATATTGGGGGCGGGAGCGGAGACCCAGTACTTC.

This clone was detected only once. The CDR3 loop reads CASSLWTGNNYGYTF. The CDR3 nucleotides are TGTGCCAGCAGCTTATGGACAGGGAACAACTATGGCTACACCTTC. The V call is TRBV9, the J call TRBJ1-2; the match to TRBD1 covers 8 bases. V lost 4 bases, J lost 2 bases, and 7 bases stayed unmatched. The CDR3 consists of 15 residues. Germline-derived CDR1 and CDR2 are SGDLS and YYNGEE.

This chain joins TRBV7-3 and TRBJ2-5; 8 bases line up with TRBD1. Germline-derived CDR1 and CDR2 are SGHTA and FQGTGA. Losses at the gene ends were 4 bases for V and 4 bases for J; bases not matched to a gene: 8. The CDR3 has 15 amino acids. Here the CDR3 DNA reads TGTGCCAGCAGCTCGACAGGGGTTAAAGGAGAGACCCAGTACTTC. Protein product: CASSSTGVKGETQYF. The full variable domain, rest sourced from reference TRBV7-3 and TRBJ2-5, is GAGVSQTPSNKVTEKGKYVELRCDPISGHTALYWYRQSLGQGPEFLIYFQGTGAADDSGLPNDRFFAVRPEGSVSTLKIQRTERGDSAVYLCASSSTGVKGETQYFGPGTRLLVL.

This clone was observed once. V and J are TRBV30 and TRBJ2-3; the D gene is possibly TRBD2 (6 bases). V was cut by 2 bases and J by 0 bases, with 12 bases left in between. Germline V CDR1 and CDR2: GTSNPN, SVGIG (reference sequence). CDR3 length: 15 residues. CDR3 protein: CAWSYYGTSTDTQYF. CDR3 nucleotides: TGTGCCTGGAGTTACTACGGGACTAGCACAGATACGCAGTATTTT.

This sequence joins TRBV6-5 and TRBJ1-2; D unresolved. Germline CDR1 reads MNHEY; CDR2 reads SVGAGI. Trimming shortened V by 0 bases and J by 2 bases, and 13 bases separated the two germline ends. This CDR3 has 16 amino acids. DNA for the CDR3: TGTGCCAGCAGTTACTCGTTCCTACCGAGCAACTATGGCTACACCTTC. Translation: CASSYSFLPSNYGYTF.

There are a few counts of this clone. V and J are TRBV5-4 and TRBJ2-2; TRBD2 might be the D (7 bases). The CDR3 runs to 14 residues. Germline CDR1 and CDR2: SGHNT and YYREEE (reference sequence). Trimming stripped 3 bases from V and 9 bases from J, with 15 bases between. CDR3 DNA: TGTGCCAGCAGCTCCCTCGCGGGGGCGCGGGAGCTGTTTTTT. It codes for CASSSLAGARELFF.

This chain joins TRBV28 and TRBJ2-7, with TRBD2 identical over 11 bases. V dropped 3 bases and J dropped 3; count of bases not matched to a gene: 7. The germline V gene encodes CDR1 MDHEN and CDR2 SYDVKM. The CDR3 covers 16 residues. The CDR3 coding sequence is TGTGCCAGCAGTTTTATTACTAGCGGGAGAAACTACGAGCAGTACTTC. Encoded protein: CASSFITSGRNYEQYF. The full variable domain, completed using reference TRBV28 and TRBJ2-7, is DVKVTQSSRYLVKRTGEKVFLECVQDMDHENMFWYRQDPGLGLRLIYFSYDVKMKEKGDIPEGYSVSREKKERFSLILESASTNQTSMYLCASSFITSGRNYEQYFGPGTRLTVT.

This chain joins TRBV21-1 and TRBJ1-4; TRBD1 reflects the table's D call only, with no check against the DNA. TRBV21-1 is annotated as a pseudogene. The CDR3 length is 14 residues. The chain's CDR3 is CASSSQRGGEKLFF. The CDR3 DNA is TGTGCCAGCAGCAGCCAGAGAGGGGGTGAAAAACTGTTTTTT.

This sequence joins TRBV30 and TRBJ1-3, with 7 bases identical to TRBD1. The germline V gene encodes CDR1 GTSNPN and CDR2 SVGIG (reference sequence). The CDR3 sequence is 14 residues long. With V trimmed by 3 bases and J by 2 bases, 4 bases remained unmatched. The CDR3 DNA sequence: TGTGCCTGGAGACAGGGGCACGCTGGAAACACCATATATTTT. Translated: CAWRQGHAGNTIYF.

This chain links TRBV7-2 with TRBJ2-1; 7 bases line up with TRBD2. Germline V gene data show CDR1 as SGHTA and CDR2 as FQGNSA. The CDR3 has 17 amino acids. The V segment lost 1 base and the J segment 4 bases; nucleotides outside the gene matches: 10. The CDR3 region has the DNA TGTGCCAGCAGCTTAGAAACGCCTAGCGGATTTTACAATGAGCAGTTCTTC. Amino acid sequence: CASSLETPSGFYNEQFF.